The clone carrying this T cell receptor (beta chain) was counted only a few times. This sample stems from a study of blood T cell repertoires in COVID-19. Study context: COVID-19 samples from acute and convalescent phases originated in the United States, Italy and Spain. PBMCs, B-cell-depleted T cells, or T cells were the source of the cDNA or gDNA that made up the material.

J gave up 3 bases and V 5 bases, and 5 bases lay outside the gene matches. This CDR3 comprises 14 residues. The germline V gene has CDR1 MNHEY and CDR2 SMNVEV (reference sequence). Assay: immunoSEQ multiplex PCR; the TCRdb copy retains only in-frame clones and omits some. The profile shows over 15,000 clones, around 73% of them singletons. J is TRBJ1-2 and V is TRBV27, with 8 positions matching TRBD1. Specimen: peripheral blood. The receptor was isolated from a man in his 60s with active or convalescent COVID-19. The CDR3: CASSEGQGHYGYTF. The CDR3 region has the DNA TGTGCCAGCAGTGAAGGACAGGGCCACTATGGCTACACCTTC.